Given below is one T cell receptor (beta chain) in context. Its matching antigen is unknown. The source of the sample is a study of T cells after posttransplantation cyclophosphamide. General study results and limits: Recipient CMV seropositivity and CMV reactivation strongly tracked TRB clonality. Tissue-infiltrating T cells from skin or gut overlapped little with blood T cells.

Generated by immunoSEQ multiplex PCR, the TCRdb table keeps only in-frame clones and is missing some. The data contain approximately 52,000 clones, about 86% of them singletons. Germline V gene lookup returns CDR1 GTSNPN and CDR2 SVGIG (reference sequence). The CDR3 extends over 12 amino acids. V lost 2 bases and J 5 bases, leaving 9 bases between the germline ends. This sequence joins TRBV30 and TRBJ1-1; weak D call: TRBD1 (5 bases). Sequenced material: PBMCs. The receptor was derived from a man aged 30 to 39 with a blood cancer, CMV-positive, and with a related stem cell donor. As DNA, the CDR3 is TGTGCCTGGAGTCCCCAGGGTACTGAAGCTTTCTTT. Residues: CAWSPQGTEAFF.